A single TCR beta chain is shown here with its context. What it binds is not known. Looked up from germline, CDR1 is LNHDA and CDR2 is SQIVND (reference sequence). The germline V and J ends were trimmed by 6 bases and 0 bases, with 5 bases remaining between them. The CDR3 covers 12 residues. These data belong to a study of T cell responses to AZD1222 COVID-19 vaccine. The protocol was immunoSEQ multiplex PCR, while the TCRdb copy is restricted to in-frame clones and leaves out a portion. The table lists 180,000 or so clones, more than 80% of them singletons. Study-level points and caveats: Repertoires were collected only later (after the peak T cell response had occurred).

The TCR comes from an adult in good health. This chain uses TRBV19 with TRBJ1-1, with D possibly matching TRBD1 (5 bases). This material consisted of peripheral blood, taken on day 0 of AZD1222 vaccination. CDR3 loop: CASSRVNTEAFF. The CDR3 DNA reads TGTGCCAGTAGCAGGGTGAACACTGAAGCTTTCTTT. Looking up the rest from reference TRBV19 and TRBJ1-1 gives the full variable domain: DGGITQSPKYLFRKEGQNVTLSCEQNLNHDAMYWYRQDPGQGLRLIYYSQIVNDFQKGDIAEGYSVSREKKESFPLTVTSAQKNPTAFYLCASSRVNTEAFFGQGTRLTVV.